This TCR beta chain was sequenced in a study of cytomegalovirus exposure and HLA in healthy donors. The primer mix had 60 Vbeta and 13 Jbeta primers. Libraries were prepared by immunoSEQ multiplex PCR; TCRdb keeps only in-frame clonotypes and omits some of them. The repertoire holds around 150,000 clones, around 80% seen once, with about 8% in the top ten. This CDR3 is 15 amino acids long. Trimming shortened V by 2 bases and J by 0 bases, and 10 bases separated the two germline ends. Germline CDR1 SGHRS, CDR2 YFSETQ. This chain connects TRBV5-1 to TRBJ2-3; TRBD1 might be the D (6 bases). The sequenced sample consisted of PBMCs. This receptor was obtained from a woman between 35 and 50 years old in good health and CMV-seropositive. CDR3 loop: CASSFRDTSTDTQYF. The CDR3 DNA follows: TGCGCCAGCAGCTTCCGGGACACTAGCACAGATACGCAGTATTTT.